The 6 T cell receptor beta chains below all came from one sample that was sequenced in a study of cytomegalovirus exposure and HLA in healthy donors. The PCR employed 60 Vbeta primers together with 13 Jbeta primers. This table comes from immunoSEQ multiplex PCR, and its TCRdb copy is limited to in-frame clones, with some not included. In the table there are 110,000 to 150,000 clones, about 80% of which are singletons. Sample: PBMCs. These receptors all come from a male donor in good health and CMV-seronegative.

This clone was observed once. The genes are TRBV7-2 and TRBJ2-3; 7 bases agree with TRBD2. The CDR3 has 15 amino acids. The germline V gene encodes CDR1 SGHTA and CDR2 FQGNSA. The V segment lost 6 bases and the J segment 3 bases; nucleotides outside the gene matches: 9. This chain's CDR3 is CASSPGVGGTDTQYF. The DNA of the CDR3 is TGTGCCAGCAGTCCCGGCGTGGGGGGGACAGATACGCAGTATTTT.

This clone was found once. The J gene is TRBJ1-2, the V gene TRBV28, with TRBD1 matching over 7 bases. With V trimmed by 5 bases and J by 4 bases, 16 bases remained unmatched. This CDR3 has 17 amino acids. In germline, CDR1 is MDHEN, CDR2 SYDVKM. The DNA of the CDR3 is TGTGCCAGCAGTCGAACTGGACAGGACCCAAGAGGCTATGGCTACACCTTC. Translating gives CASSRTGQDPRGYGYTF.

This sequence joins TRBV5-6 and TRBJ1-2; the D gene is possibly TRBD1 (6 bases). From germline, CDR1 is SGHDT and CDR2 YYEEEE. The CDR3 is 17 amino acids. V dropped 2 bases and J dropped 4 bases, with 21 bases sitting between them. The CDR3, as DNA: TGTGCCAGCAGCTTACCCAGGGGCCCTGACGGTGCCTATGGCTACACCTTC. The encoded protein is CASSLPRGPDGAYGYTF.

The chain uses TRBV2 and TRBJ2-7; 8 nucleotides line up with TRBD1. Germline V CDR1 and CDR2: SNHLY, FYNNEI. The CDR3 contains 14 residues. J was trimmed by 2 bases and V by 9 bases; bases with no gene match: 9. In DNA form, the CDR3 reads TGTGCCAGTAGGACAGGGCGACATCCCTACGAGCAGTACTTC. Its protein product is CASRTGRHPYEQYF. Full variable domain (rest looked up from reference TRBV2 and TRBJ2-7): EPEVTQTPSHQVTQMGQEVILRCVPISNHLYFYWYRQILGQKVEFLVSFYNNEISEKSEIFDDQFSVERPDGSNFTLKIRSTKLEDSAMYFCASRTGRHPYEQYFGPGTRLTVT.

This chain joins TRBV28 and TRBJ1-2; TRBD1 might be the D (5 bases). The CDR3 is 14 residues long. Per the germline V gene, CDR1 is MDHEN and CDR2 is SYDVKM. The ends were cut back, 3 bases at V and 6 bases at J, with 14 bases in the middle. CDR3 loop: CASSLVGTDNGYTF. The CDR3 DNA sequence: TGTGCCAGCAGTTTGGTCGGAACGGACAATGGCTACACCTTC.

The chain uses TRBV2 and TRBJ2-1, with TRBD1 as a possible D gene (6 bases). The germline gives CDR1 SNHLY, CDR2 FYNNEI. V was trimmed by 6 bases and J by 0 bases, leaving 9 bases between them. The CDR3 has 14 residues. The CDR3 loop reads CASRQGSSYNEQFF. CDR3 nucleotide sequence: TGTGCCAGCAGACAGGGCTCCTCCTACAATGAGCAGTTCTTC. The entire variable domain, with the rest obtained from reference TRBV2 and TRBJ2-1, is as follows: EPEVTQTPSHQVTQMGQEVILRCVPISNHLYFYWYRQILGQKVEFLVSFYNNEISEKSEIFDDQFSVERPDGSNFTLKIRSTKLEDSAMYFCASRQGSSYNEQFFGPGTRLTVL.